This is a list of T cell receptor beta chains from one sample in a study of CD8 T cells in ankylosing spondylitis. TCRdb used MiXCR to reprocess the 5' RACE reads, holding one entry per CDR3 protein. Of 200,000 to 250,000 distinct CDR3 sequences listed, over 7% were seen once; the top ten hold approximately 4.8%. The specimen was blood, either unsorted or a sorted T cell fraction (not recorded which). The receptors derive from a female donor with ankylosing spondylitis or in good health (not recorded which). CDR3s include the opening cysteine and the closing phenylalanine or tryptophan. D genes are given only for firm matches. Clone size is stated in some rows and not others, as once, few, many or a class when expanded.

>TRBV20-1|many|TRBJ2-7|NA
TGCAGTGCGGATAGCGTAACCTACGAGCAGTACTTC
CSADSVTYEQYF
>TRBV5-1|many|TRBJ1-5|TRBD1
TGCGCCAGCAGCTACGGACAGGGGGGTCAGCCCCAGCATTTT
CASSYGQGGQPQHF
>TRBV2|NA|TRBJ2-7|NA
TGTGCCAGCTATGGAGCAGCCACCTACGAGCAGTACTTC
CASYGAATYEQYF
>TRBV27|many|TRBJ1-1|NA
TGTGCCAGCAGTTTTACCCTAAACAGGGTCCGATTGCGAGCTTTCTTT
CASSFTLNRVRLRAFF
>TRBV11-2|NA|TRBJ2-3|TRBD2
TGTGCCAGCAGCTTAGTAGGATCGAGCGGGAGCTTGAGGGGTGGGACAGATACGCAGTATTTT
CASSLVGSSGSLRGGTDTQYF
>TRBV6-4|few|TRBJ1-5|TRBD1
TGTGCCAGCAGGCGGGTGTGGACAGGGGCAAATTATAGCAATCAGCCCCAGCATTTT
CASRRVWTGANYSNQPQHF
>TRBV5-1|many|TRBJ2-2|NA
TGCGCCAGCAGCTTTGTAAAAGGGGGAACCGGGGAGCTGTTTTTT
CASSFVKGGTGELFF
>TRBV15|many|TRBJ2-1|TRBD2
TGTGCCACCAGCAGAGATCGGAGACTAGCCGGGAGTATGAGTGAGCAGTTCTTC
CATSRDRRLAGSMSEQFF
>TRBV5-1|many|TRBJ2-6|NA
TGCGCCAGCAGCTTGGAGCGGCGGCAGGGGATTCGTTCTGGGGCCAACGTCCTGACTTTC
CASSLERRQGIRSGANVLTF
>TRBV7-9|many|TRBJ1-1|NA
TGTGCCAGCAGCTTAATACGGCTGATGAACACTGAAGCTTTCTTT
CASSLIRLMNTEAFF
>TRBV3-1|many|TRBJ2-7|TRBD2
TGTGCCAGCAAAAAAGCGGGGAACTACGAGCAGTACTTC
CASKKAGNYEQYF
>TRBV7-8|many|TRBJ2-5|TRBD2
TGTGCCAGCAGATTAGGGGCTAGCGGGAGGGCCGAGGAGACCCAGTACTTC
CASRLGASGRAEETQYF
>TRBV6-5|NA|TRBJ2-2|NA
TGTGCCAGCAGTTCCCCCAGGGGTATCGGGGAGCTGTTTTTT
CASSSPRGIGELFF
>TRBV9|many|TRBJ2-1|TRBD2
TGTGCCAGCAGCGTAGTGGCTAGCGGGAGGGGTTACAATGAGCAGTTCTTC
CASSVVASGRGYNEQFF
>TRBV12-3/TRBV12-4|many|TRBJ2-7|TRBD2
TGTGCCAGCAGCCGCTTTGGGGAGGGGAACGAGCAGTACTTC
CASSRFGEGNEQYF
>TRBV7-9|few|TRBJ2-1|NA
TGTGCCAGCAGCCCCTCCCCAAGCGGCCGATCCTACAATGAGCAGTTCTTC
CASSPSPSGRSYNEQFF
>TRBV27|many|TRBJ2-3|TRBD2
TGTGCCAGCAGAGTAGCGGGAGGGCTAGATACGCAGTATTTT
CASRVAGGLDTQYF
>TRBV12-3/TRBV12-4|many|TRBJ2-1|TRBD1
TGTGCCAGCAATTTTGACAGGGGCTACAATGAGCAGTTCTTC
CASNFDRGYNEQFF
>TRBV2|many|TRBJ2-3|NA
TGTGCCAGCAAGTTCTCGAAGCGGGGCACAGATACGCAGTATTTT
CASKFSKRGTDTQYF
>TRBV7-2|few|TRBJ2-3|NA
TGTGCCAGCAGCTTAACGGCAGCGGCTAGCACAGATACGCAGTATTTT
CASSLTAAASTDTQYF
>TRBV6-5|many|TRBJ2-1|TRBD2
TGTGCCAGCATTCCCGGGGGGGGCAATGAGCAGTTCTTC
CASIPGGGNEQFF
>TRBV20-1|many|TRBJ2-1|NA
TGCAGTGCGCCACTGCTGCGCAATGAGCAGTTCTTC
CSAPLLRNEQFF
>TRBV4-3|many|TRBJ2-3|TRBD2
TGCGCCAGCAGCAATGGACTAGCGGGGAGTGGAGGCACAGATACGCAGTATTTT
CASSNGLAGSGGTDTQYF
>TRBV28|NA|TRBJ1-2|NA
TGTGCCAGCCTCGAGGGGTCTACTAACTATGGCTACACCTTC
CASLEGSTNYGYTF
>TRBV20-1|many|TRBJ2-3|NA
TGCAGTGCTTCTCCGGGACTGGCAACTAATACGCAGTATTTT
CSASPGLATNTQYF
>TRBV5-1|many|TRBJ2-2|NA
TGCGCCAGCGTTCGGGACAACACGAACACCGGGGAGCTGTTTTTT
CASVRDNTNTGELFF
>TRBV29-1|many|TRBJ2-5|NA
TGCAGCATCCAGTTTGGGCCGACGATAACCCAGTACTTC
CSIQFGPTITQYF
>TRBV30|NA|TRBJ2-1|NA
TGTGCCTGGAGTGTCAATCCGGAGTTTCGGTTCTTC
CAWSVNPEFRFF
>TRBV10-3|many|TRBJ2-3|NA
TGTGCCATCAGCGGGGGGACAGAAAACACAGATACGCAGTATTTT
CAISGGTENTDTQYF
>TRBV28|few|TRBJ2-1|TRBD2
TGTGCCAGCAGTTTATTCTGGGCTAGCGGGAGTGGAAGCTCCTACAATGAGCAGTTCTTC
CASSLFWASGSGSSYNEQFF
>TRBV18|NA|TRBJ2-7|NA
TGTGCCAGCTCACCAAAGGGGGGATCCTACGAGCAGTACTTC
CASSPKGGSYEQYF
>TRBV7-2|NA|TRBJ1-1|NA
TGTGTCAGCAGCCCGAGGGGCCCTAACACTGAAGCTTTCTTT
CVSSPRGPNTEAFF
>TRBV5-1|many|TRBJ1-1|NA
TGCGCCAGCAGCTTGGTGCCCGGAATGAACACTGAAGCTTTCTTT
CASSLVPGMNTEAFF
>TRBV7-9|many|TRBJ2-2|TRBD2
TGTGCCAGCAGCACTAGCGTAACCGGGGAGCTGTTTTTT
CASSTSVTGELFF
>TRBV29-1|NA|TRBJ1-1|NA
TGCAGCGTCCGGGGGGCGCGAAGAACTGAAGCTTTTTTT
CSVRGARRTEAFF
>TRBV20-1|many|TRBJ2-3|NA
TGCAGTGCTACTCAGAGCAGGAATACGCAGTATTTT
CSATQSRNTQYF
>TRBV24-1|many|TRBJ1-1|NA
TGTGCCACCAGTGATTTCGGCACTGAAGCTTTCTTT
CATSDFGTEAFF
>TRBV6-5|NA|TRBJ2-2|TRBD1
TGTGCCAGCAGTAGGATGGGACAGAGCACCGGGGAGCTGTTTTTT
CASSRMGQSTGELFF
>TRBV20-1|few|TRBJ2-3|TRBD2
TGCAGTGCCCGAGCACGTCGATCCAGAGCGGGAGGATCGACAGATACGCAGTATTTT
CSARARRSRAGGSTDTQYF
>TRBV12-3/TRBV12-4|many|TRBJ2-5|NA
TGTGCCAGCAGCCTATTGGCCCCCCCAAAAGCAGAGACCCAGTACTTC
CASSLLAPPKAETQYF
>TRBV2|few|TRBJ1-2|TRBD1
TGTGCCAGCAGGACAGGGACAGCTAACTATGGCTACACCTTC
CASRTGTANYGYTF
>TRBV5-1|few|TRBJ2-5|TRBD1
TGCGCCAGCAGCTTGGTAACCCCCGGTGAGGGGGCGAAGACCCAGTACTTC
CASSLVTPGEGAKTQYF
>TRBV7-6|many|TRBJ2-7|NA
TGTGCCAGCAGCCAAGTAGCGGCGAGCTCCTACGAGCAGTACTTC
CASSQVAASSYEQYF
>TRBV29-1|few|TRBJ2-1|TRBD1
TGCAGCGTTGCTGAAATGGGACAGGGTTCCGATGAGCAGTTCTTC
CSVAEMGQGSDEQFF
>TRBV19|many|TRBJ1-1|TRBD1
TGTGCCAGTAACACGGGACAGGGATTGGACACTGAAGCTTTCTTT
CASNTGQGLDTEAFF
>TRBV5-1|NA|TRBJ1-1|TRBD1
TGCGCCAGCAGCCCGGCGGGCAGGGGGATCGGGATGAACACTGAAGCTTTCTTT
CASSPAGRGIGMNTEAFF
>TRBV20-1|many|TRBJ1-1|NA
TGCAGTGCTAGAGAACCAGCTCTGAAGGGAGCTTTCTTT
CSAREPALKGAFF
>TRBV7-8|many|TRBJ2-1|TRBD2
TGTGCCAGCAGACGAGAGACTAGCGCGGGTTTCGATGAGCAGTTCTTC
CASRRETSAGFDEQFF
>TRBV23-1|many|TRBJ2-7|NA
TGCGCCGTTTTACAGGGTGCCCAGTACTTC
CAVLQGAQYF
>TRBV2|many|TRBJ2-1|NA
TGTGCCAGCAGTGACGACTCCTACAATGAGCAGTTCTTC
CASSDDSYNEQFF